These 6 T cell receptor beta chains share one sample of origin, sequenced in a study of CD8 T cells in ankylosing spondylitis. TCRdb analysed the 5' RACE reads with MiXCR anew, one entry per CDR3 protein. The sample holds 210,000 or so distinct CDR3 sequences, 8.2% seen once. Sequenced: blood, either unsorted or a sorted T cell fraction (not recorded which). The receptors come from a female donor with ankylosing spondylitis or in good health (not recorded which).

This clonotype was seen repeatedly, ten times or more. The DNA of the CDR3 is TGTGCCAGCAGCGCCGTTCTTAATGAAAAACTGTTTTTT. Protein product: CASSAVLNEKLFF. The rearrangement uses TRBV25-1 and TRBJ1-4; no firm D call. The CDR3 totals 13 residues. Germline lookup yields CDR1 MGHDK and CDR2 SYGVNS. V lost 6 bases and J 4 bases, leaving 9 bases between the germline ends.

The chain is built from TRBV25-1 and TRBJ2-6; no reliable D call. Germline V lookup: CDR1 MGHDK, CDR2 SYGVNS. The CDR3 contains 16 residues. The germline V and J ends were trimmed by 2 bases and 1 base, with 9 bases remaining between them. The CDR3 nucleotides read TGTGCCAGCAGTGAACGAAGGTCTTCTGGGGCCAACGTCCTGACTTTC. This codes for CASSERRSSGANVLTF. Combining the CDR3 with reference TRBV25-1 and TRBJ2-6 gives the whole variable domain EADIYQTPRYLVIGTGKKITLECSQTMGHDKMYWYQQDPGMELHLIHYSYGVNSTEKGDLSSESTVSRIRTEHFPLTLESARPSHTSQYLCASSERRSSGANVLTFGAGSRLTVL.

This clonotype has a count of ten or more. The V and J genes are TRBV16 and TRBJ1-5; a possible D gene is TRBD1 (5 bases). Trimming pared 5 bases from V and 6 bases from J, leaving 17 bases between. CDR1 is KGHSY and CDR2 is FQNENV in the germline V gene. The CDR3 loop spans 15 amino acids. CDR3 bases: TGTGCCAGCAGCAGGGCGTCGGGGCTTCCTCAGCCCCAGCATTTT. It yields the protein CASSRASGLPQPQHF.

This clonotype was seen many times. J is TRBJ2-3 and V is TRBV12-3 or TRBV12-4; weak D call: TRBD2 (6 bases). This CDR3 spans 13 amino acids. V was shortened by 2 bases and J by 4 bases, with 7 bases between the two germline ends. The CDR3 DNA sequence: TGTGCCAGCAGTTTACGGAGGGCAGATACGCAGTATTTT. It codes for CASSLRRADTQYF.

This clonotype was detected ten times or more. V gene TRBV30 combines with J gene TRBJ1-3; D is possibly TRBD1 (6 bases). There are 14 residues in the CDR3. CDR1 and CDR2 from the germline V gene are GTSNPN and SVGIG (reference sequence). The DNA of the CDR3 is TGTGCTACCCGGAGAGGGGGCTCTGGAAACACCATATATTTT. Protein sequence: CATRRGGSGNTIYF.

This clonotype was observed at least ten times. J is TRBJ2-5 and V is TRBV5-5; TRBD2 aligns across 11 bases. Germline CDR1 SGHKS, CDR2 YYEKEE (reference sequence). The CDR3 totals 17 residues. Trimming removed 0 bases from V and 1 base from J; junction bases left unmatched: 5. DNA for the CDR3: TGTGCCAGCAGCTTGGGACTAGCGGGACGAATCCAAGAGACCCAGTACTTC. Protein sequence: CASSLGLAGRIQETQYF.